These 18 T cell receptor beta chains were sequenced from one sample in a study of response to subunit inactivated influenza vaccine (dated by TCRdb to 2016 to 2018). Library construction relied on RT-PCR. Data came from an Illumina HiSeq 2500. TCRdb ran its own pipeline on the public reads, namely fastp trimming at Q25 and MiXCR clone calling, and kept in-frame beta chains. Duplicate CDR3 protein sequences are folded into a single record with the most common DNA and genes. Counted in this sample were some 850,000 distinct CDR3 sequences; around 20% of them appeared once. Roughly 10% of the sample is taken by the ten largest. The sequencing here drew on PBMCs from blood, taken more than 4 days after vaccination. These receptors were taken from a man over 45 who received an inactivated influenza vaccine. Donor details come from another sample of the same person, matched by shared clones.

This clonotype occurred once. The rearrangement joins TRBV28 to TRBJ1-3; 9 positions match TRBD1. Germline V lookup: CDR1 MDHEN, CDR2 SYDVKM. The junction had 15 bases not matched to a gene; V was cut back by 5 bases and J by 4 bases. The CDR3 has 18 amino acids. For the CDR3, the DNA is TGTGCCAGCAGTCCAAACAGGGGGCTAACCTCCCCAGGAAACACCATATATTTT. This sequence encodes CASSPNRGLTSPGNTIYF.

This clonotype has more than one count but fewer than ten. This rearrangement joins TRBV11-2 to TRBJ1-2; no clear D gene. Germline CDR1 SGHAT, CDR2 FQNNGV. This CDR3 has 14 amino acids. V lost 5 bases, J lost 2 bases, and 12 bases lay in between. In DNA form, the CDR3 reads TGTGCCAGCAGCCCCCATAGTGGGAACTATGGCTACACCTTC. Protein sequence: CASSPHSGNYGYTF.

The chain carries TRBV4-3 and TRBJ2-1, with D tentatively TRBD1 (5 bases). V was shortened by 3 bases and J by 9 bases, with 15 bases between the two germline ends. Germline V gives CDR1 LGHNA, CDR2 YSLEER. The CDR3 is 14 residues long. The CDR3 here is CASSQGRVVVEQFF. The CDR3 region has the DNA TGCGCCAGCAGCCAGGGCAGGGTAGTCGTTGAGCAGTTCTTC.

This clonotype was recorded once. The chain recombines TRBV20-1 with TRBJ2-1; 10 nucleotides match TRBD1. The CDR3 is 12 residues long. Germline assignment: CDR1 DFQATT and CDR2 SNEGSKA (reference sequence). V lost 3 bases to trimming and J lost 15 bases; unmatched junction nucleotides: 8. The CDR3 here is CSASPGTGEPFF. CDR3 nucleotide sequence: TGCAGTGCTAGTCCCGGGACAGGGGAACCGTTCTTC.

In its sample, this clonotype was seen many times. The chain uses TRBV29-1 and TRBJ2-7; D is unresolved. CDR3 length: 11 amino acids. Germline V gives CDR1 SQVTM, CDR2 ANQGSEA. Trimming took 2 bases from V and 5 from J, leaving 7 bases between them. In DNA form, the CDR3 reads TGCAGCGTTGAATATATGGACGAGCAGTACTTC. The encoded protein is CSVEYMDEQYF.

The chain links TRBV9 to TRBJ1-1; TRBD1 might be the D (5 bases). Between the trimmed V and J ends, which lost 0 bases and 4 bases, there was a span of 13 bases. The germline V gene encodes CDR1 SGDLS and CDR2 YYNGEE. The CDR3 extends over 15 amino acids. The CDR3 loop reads CASSVEGSGGTEAFF. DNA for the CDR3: TGTGCCAGCAGCGTAGAGGGATCGGGGGGCACTGAAGCTTTCTTT. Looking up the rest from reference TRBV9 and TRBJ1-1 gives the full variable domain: DSGVTQTPKHLITATGQRVTLRCSPRSGDLSVYWYQQSLDQGLQFLIQYYNGEERAKGNILERFSAQQFPDLHSELNLSSLELGDSALYFCASSVEGSGGTEAFFGQGTRLTVV.

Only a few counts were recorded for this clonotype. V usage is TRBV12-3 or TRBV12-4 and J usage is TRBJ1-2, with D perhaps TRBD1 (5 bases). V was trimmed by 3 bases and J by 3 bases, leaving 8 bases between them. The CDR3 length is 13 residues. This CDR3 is CASSFRGHYGYTF. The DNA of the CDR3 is TGTGCCAGCAGTTTTAGGGGACACTATGGCTACACCTTC.

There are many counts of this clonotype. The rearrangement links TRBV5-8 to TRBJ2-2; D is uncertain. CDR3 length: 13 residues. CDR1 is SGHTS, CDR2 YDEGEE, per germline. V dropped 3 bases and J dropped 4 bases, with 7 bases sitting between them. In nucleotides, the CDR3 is TGTGCCAGCAGCTACTATCCCACCGGGGAGCTGTTTTTT. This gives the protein CASSYYPTGELFF.

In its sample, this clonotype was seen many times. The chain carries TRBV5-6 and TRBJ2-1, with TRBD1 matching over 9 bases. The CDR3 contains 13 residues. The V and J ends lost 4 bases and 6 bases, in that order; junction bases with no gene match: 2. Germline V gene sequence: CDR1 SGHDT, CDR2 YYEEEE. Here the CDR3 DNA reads TGTGCCAGCAGCGGGACAGGGTCCAATGAGCAGTTCTTC. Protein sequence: CASSGTGSNEQFF.

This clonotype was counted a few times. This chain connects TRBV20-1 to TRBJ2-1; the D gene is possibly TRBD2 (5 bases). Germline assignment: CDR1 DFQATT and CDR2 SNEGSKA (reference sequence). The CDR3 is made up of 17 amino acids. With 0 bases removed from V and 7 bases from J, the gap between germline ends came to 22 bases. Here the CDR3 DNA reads TGCAGTGCTAGAGATCACTTTGAGGTGGGAGTTGTAAATGAGCAGTTCTTC. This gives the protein CSARDHFEVGVVNEQFF.

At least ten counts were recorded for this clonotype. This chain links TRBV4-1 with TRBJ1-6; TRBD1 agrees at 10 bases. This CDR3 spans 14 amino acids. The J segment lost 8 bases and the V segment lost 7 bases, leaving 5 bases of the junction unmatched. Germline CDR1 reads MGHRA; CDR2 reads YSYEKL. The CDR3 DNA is TGCGCCAGCACCCGGGACAGGGGAGATTCACCCCTCCACTTT. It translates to CASTRDRGDSPLHF.

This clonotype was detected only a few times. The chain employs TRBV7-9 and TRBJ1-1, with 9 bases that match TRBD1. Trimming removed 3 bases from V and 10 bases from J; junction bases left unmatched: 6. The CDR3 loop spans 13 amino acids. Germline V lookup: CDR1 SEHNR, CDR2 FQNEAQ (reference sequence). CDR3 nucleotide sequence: TGTGCCAGCAGCTTTGGGGACAGGGTGTTAGCTTTCTTT. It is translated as CASSFGDRVLAFF.

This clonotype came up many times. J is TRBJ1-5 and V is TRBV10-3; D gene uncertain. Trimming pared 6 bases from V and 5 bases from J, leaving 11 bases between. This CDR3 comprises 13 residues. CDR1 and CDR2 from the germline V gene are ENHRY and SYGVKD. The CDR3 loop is CAISPDGDQPQHF. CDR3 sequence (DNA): TGTGCCATCAGCCCGGACGGGGATCAGCCCCAGCATTTT.

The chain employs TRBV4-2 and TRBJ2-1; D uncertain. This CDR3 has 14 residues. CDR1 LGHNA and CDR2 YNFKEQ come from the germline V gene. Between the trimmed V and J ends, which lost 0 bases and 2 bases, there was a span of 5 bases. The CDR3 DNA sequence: TGTGCCAGCAGCCAAGATAGGGCCTACAATGAGCAGTTCTTC. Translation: CASSQDRAYNEQFF.

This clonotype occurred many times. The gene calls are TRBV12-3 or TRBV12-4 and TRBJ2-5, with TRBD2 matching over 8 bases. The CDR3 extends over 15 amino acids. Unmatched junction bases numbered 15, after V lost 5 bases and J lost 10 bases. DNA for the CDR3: TGTGCCAGCAGTCGCCATGGGGCGGGGGGCCGGTACCAGTACTTC. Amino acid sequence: CASSRHGAGGRYQYF.

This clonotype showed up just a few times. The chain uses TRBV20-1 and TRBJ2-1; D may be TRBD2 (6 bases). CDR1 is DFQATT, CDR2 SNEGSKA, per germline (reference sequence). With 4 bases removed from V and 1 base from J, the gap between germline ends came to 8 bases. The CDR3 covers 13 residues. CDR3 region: CSAKGLSYNEQFF. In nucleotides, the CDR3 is TGCAGTGCTAAGGGACTTTCCTACAATGAGCAGTTCTTC.

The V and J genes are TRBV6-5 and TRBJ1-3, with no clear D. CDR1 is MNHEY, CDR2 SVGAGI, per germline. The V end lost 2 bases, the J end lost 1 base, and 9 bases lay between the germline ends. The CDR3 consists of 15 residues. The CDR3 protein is CASSYGLPSGNTIYF. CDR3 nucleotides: TGTGCCAGCAGTTACGGTCTGCCATCTGGAAACACCATATATTTT.

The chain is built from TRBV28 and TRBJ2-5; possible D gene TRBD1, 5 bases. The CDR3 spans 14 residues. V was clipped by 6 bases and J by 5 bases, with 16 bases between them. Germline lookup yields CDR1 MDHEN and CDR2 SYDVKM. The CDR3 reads CASRLGPNRETQYF. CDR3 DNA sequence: TGTGCCAGCAGACTTGGGCCCAACAGGGAGACCCAGTACTTC. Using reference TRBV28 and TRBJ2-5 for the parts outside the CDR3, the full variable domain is DVKVTQSSRYLVKRTGEKVFLECVQDMDHENMFWYRQDPGLGLRLIYFSYDVKMKEKGDIPEGYSVSREKKERFSLILESASTNQTSMYLCASRLGPNRETQYFGPGTRLLVL.